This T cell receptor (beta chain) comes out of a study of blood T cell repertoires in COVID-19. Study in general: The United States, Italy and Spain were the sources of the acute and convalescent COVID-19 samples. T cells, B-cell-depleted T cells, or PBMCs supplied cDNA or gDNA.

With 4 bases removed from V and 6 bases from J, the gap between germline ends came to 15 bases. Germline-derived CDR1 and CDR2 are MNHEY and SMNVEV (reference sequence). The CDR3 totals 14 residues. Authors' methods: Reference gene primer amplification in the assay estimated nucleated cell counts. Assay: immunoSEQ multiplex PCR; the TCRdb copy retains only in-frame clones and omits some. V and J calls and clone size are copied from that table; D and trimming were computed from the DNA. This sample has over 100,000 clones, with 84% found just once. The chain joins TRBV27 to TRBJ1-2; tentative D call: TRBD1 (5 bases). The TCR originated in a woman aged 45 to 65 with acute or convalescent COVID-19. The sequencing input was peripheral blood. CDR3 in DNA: TGTGCCAGCAGTTCTCCGGGGGTGATAAATGGCTACACCTTC. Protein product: CASSSPGVINGYTF.